This T cell receptor (beta chain) stems from a study of blood T cell repertoires in COVID-19. About the study: Sample material is recorded as cDNA or gDNA derived from T cells, B-cell-depleted T cells, or PBMCs.

The assay was immunoSEQ multiplex PCR, and TCRdb's table has in-frame clones only and misses some. The table lists about 170,000 clones, 83% of them singletons. This clone was picked up one time. The germline V gene has CDR1 LNHDA and CDR2 SQIVND (reference sequence). V dropped 7 bases and J dropped 3 bases, with 18 bases sitting between them. The CDR3 loop spans 16 amino acids. The sample was PBMCs or T cells enriched from blood (not recorded which). The TCR sequence derives from a woman aged 50 to 60 who had recovered from COVID-19. V gene TRBV19 combines with J gene TRBJ2-2, with a weak D call TRBD2 (6 bases). The CDR3 region has the DNA TGTGCCAGTATTCCTAGGTCCGCGGGATACACCGGGGAGCTGTTTTTT. It encodes CASIPRSAGYTGELFF.